The rows below give T cell receptor beta chains drawn from one sample of a study of T cell responses to AZD1222 COVID-19 vaccine. Sequenced by immunoSEQ multiplex PCR; TCRdb stores in-frame clones only, minus some. Of around 130,000 clones in the sample, roughly 93% were seen once. Sequencing used peripheral blood, obtained on day 0 of AZD1222 vaccination. The receptors were sampled from an adult in good health. Both conserved end residues are trimmed from each CDR3. The order of the fields is V gene, CDR3 protein.

TRBV6-6 | ASSYRGGSSNQPQH
TRBV27 | ASSLWGTYGYT
TRBV19 | ASSITGLNTEAF
TRBV18 | ASSPTGVGDTEAF
TRBV2 | ASSEMAGTVYYGYT
TRBV2 | ASRADFTEAF
TRBV6-6 | ASKTRQTGETQY
TRBV30 | ASRLDYEQF
TRBV12-5 | ASAPTDYTDTQY
TRBV5-1 | ASSPGQSTEAF
TRBV2 | ASSDRGSLGGYT
TRBV10-3 | AISEGLGTSGRPNEQF
TRBV4-3 | ASSPGMVMNTEAF
TRBV30 | AWQSYNSPLH
TRBV7-8 | ASSQGWGAQPQH
TRBV30 | AWSMAGPRTQH
TRBV5-1 | ASKIGGSSNQPQH
TRBV9 | ASSFSGTISTDTQY
TRBV7-2 | ASSLERQGGNTIY
TRBV13 | ASSRLAGGTGELF
TRBV11-2 | ASTTGPGDREKLF
TRBV19 | ASSPATGTTMRYT
TRBV7-9 | ASSLIGFTEAF
TRBV24-1 | ATSDPTVQPNVLT
TRBV25-1 | ASSVPGQANYGYT
TRBV10-1 | ASSPTPGQGADTEAF
TRBV7-2 | ASSPSWTQY
TRBV5-1 | ASSLAYPGAGNTEAF
TRBV4-2 | ASSQDPQGGQPQH
TRBV3-1/TRBV3-2 | ASSQQLSNEKLF
TRBV5-5 | ASSLLGQLNTEAF
TRBV2 | ASSPDTDYGYT
TRBV6-2/TRBV6-3 | ASSRGHGEKLF
TRBV2 | ASRGQTGGSGNTIY
TRBV5-1 | ASSLVGLTGNTGELF
TRBV27 | ASTSGTANTGELF
TRBV7-3 | ASSPRQGEGYT
TRBV6-2/TRBV6-3 | ASSSNAGDGYT